This TCR beta chain was captured in a study of blood T cell repertoires in COVID-19. To note about this clone: Other DNA sequences in the sample encode the same CDR3.

TCRdb keeps only in-frame clones here, not all; method: immunoSEQ multiplex PCR. The profile shows more than 95,000 clones, 89% of them singletons. Per germline, CDR1 LGHDT and CDR2 YNNKEL (reference sequence). CDR3 length equals 13 residues. V gave up 1 base and J gave up 5 bases, with 6 bases separating them. Sequencing was done on a sample of peripheral blood. The J gene is TRBJ2-1, the V gene TRBV3-1 (or the pseudogene TRBV3-2); D is uncertain. The clonotype was recovered from a woman aged 55-70 years with acute or convalescent COVID-19. CDR3 bases: TGTGCCAGCAGCCAAGCGTCTAACAATGAGCAGTTCTTC. Protein: CASSQASNNEQFF.